The clone carrying this T cell receptor beta chain was observed many times. The antigen remains unidentified. A single record per CDR3 protein comes from TCRdb applying MiXCR to the reads. The table records approximately 500,000 distinct CDR3 sequences, approximately 15% of them present only once. Trimming stripped 1 base from V and 7 bases from J, with 10 bases between. This CDR3 has 14 amino acids. Germline lookup yields CDR1 LGHNA and CDR2 YNFKEQ. This record belongs to a study of T cell repertoires in cytomegalovirus infection. Study overall: Matching HLA type, along with CMV infection, was indicated by public TCR beta signatures. Regarding the study as a whole: CMV-specific TCR beta clonotypes restricted by HLA-C were the ones dominating the ex vivo response. Cumulative public TCR beta family frequency identified CMV carriers with the relevant HLA.

This receptor was identified in a human donor in good health (CMV status not recorded). Some clones in this sample may be carry-over from other donors' samples. The chain carries TRBV4-2 and TRBJ2-2; D remains ambiguous. Source material: CD8+ T cells from PBMCs. The CDR3 DNA is TGTGCCAGCAGCCAAGCCGAGTTAGGCGGGGAGCTGTTTTTT. It yields the protein CASSQAELGGELFF.